The rows below give T cell receptor beta chains drawn from one sample of a study of metastatic and nonmetastatic thyroid tumors. TCRdb re-clonotyped the PCR reads through MiXCR. The sample lists fewer than 50,000 clones; around 28% were seen once. Sequenced: blood. The receptors were sampled from a male donor with papillary thyroid cancer or a benign thyroid nodule (not recorded which). Some clones in this sample may be carry-over from other donors' samples. Each CDR3 is given with its conserved first and last residue. A D gene is named only where the DNA matches it firmly. Expanded clones are given a class, and other clones once, few, many or no size at all.

>TRBD1|TRBJ2-7|TRBV18|.
CASSPKRTGKAYEQYF
>.|TRBJ1-5|TRBV15|.
CATSREAAGYSNQPQHF
>.|TRBJ1-1|TRBV28|many
CASSLRDKLEAFF
>TRBD2|TRBJ2-7|TRBV20-1|.
CSAILPGTSGNEQYF
>.|TRBJ2-3|TRBV5-1|.
CASRPGWASTDTQYF
>TRBD2|TRBJ2-7|TRBV20-1|medium-sized
CSALRGGGYEQYF
>.|TRBJ2-7|TRBV7-9|few
CASSFGDSYNEQYF
>TRBD1|TRBJ1-2|TRBV10-1|few
CASSETMAGTGDYGYTF
>TRBD2|TRBJ2-7|TRBV11-2|many
CASSLGEGSLEQYF
>TRBD2|TRBJ2-5|TRBV20-1|many
CSATSPILAGGRETQYF
>.|TRBJ1-5|TRBV6-2/TRBV6-3|.
CASSSRAARGGSQPQHF
>.|TRBJ1-4|TRBV6-1|many
CASSFQTAAREKLFF
>.|TRBJ2-5|TRBV5-1|.
CASSTRGGENQYF
>TRBD1|TRBJ2-7|TRBV2|.
CATTDRGLNEQYF
>TRBD2|TRBJ2-3|TRBV6-7|few
CASSPWPSSGAPRDTDTQYF
>TRBD1|TRBJ2-7|TRBV6-1|medium-sized
CASNRGFGSSYEQYF
>.|TRBJ1-4|TRBV28|many
CASRTYRLANEKLFF
>TRBD1|TRBJ2-1|TRBV11-3|many
CASSSPWDRPYNEQFF
>.|TRBJ2-2|TRBV29-1|.
CSVGVQFNTGELFF
>.|TRBJ1-2|TRBV18|.
CASSQGSNYGYTF
>TRBD2|TRBJ2-7|TRBV7-6|.
CASSLTSASSYEQYF
>TRBD2|TRBJ2-1|TRBV5-1|.
CASSLILGGSEQFF
>TRBD1|TRBJ2-7|TRBV7-2|.
CASSSYRGQSYEQYF
>.|TRBJ2-1|TRBV11-2|many
CASSLGTNEQFF
>.|TRBJ2-2|TRBV12-3/TRBV12-4|many
CASRLTQGFGELFF
>TRBD2|TRBJ2-5|TRBV20-1|many
CSAGSTSGGAWWQETQYF
>.|TRBJ1-5|TRBV7-9|many
CASSSGEQPQHF
>.|TRBJ1-4|TRBV30|.
CAWTEDWARNEKLFF
>TRBD1|TRBJ1-3|TRBV6-1|.
CASSPTGAFSGNTIYF
>.|TRBJ2-3|TRBV7-9|many
CASRGGASDTQYF
>.|TRBJ2-1|TRBV7-9|many
CASSLGGVYNEQFF
>.|TRBJ1-2|TRBV19|.
CASSNVVRGGYTF
>.|TRBJ2-7|TRBV20-1|.
CSSPAVRGFDEQYF
>TRBD2|TRBJ2-7|TRBV18|many
CASSPLGAGATREQYF
>TRBD1|TRBJ1-5|TRBV28|many
CASSYWGQGGVRNQPQHF
>TRBD1|TRBJ2-1|TRBV10-3|many
CAISDTTGTGAYNEQFF
>TRBD1|TRBJ1-4|TRBV19|medium-sized
CASSRDSNEKLFF
>TRBD1|TRBJ2-2|TRBV6-1|few
CASSKQGGAVTGELFF
>.|TRBJ2-5|TRBV20-1|.
CSASQMGYSWYQETQYF
>TRBD1|TRBJ1-1|TRBV20-1|once
CSASGHRGFTEAFF
>.|TRBJ2-7|TRBV5-1|many
CASSLRGYEQYF